A selection of T cell receptor beta chains follows, all from one sample in a study of T cell responses to AZD1222 COVID-19 vaccine. Assay used: immunoSEQ multiplex PCR; TCRdb lists only in-frame clones, some missing. The table has under 80,000 clones, approximately 80% seen once. Sequences were derived from peripheral blood, sampled on day 0 of AZD1222 vaccination. The receptor set was obtained from an adult in good health. The CDR3 runs from the conserved cysteine through the conserved F or W. The order of the fields is clone size, D gene, J gene, V gene, CDR3 DNA, CDR3 protein. The D gene is left open where the match is weak. The size of a clone is reported for some rows only, either as once, few or many, or as a class for expanded clones.

NA	NA	TRBJ1-6	TRBV27	TGTGCCAGCAGTCCCCTACTCAGGGACGGGTCACCCCTCCACTTT	CASSPLLRDGSPLHF
NA	TRBD1	TRBJ1-1	TRBV2	TGTGCCAGCAGCCGCACAGGGGACTTCTTCAATGAAGCTTTCTTT	CASSRTGDFFNEAFF
once	TRBD1	TRBJ2-1	TRBV4-1	TGCGCCAGCAGCCAAGGTGGGACAGATTACAATGAGCAGTTCTTC	CASSQGGTDYNEQFF
NA	NA	TRBJ2-1	TRBV18	TGTGCCAGCTCACCACAAAGAGATCTGGCCAATGAGCAGTTCTTC	CASSPQRDLANEQFF
NA	NA	TRBJ1-2	TRBV30	TGTGCCTGGAGTGGTCGCATCCTGGACATCTATGGCTACACCTTC	CAWSGRILDIYGYTF
NA	TRBD2	TRBJ2-7	TRBV9	TGTGCCAGCAGCGTAGACGGCGGGGGGAACTTCTACGAGCAGTACTTC	CASSVDGGGNFYEQYF
NA	NA	TRBJ1-6	TRBV6-5	TGTGCCAGCAGTCAAAATCGTGGTAATTCACCCCTCCACTTT	CASSQNRGNSPLHF
NA	TRBD1	TRBJ1-1	TRBV15	TGTGCCACCCGAGCCTCACAGGGGTGGAACACTGAAGCTTTCTTT	CATRASQGWNTEAFF
NA	NA	TRBJ1-1	TRBV10-3	TGTGCCATCAAGGGGCAGGGCTGGGTGAACACTGAGGCTTTCTTT	CAIKGQGWVNTEAFF
NA	NA	TRBJ2-7	TRBV2	TGTGCCAGCAGTGGAGTCGGGGGAGGAAAGTACTTC	CASSGVGGGKYF
NA	NA	TRBJ2-1	TRBV7-2	TGTGCCAGCACCAGGGATTATGGCTACAATGAGCAGTTCTTC	CASTRDYGYNEQFF
NA	TRBD1	TRBJ2-1	TRBV5-1	TGCGCCAGCAGTTACCGAACAGGGGCAAGAGAGCAGTTCTTC	CASSYRTGAREQFF
NA	NA	TRBJ1-2	TRBV15	TGTGCCACCAGCAGAGATGTGGGGGCGAAGGGCTATGGCTACACCTTC	CATSRDVGAKGYGYTF
NA	TRBD1	TRBJ2-3	TRBV5-1	TGCGCCAGCAGGGTTAGGACAGGGCCGGAAGATACGCAGTATTTT	CASRVRTGPEDTQYF
NA	TRBD2	TRBJ2-2	TRBV4-3	TGCGCCAGCAGCCAAAGGCTAGCGGGAGGCCGGTCCGGGGAGCTGTTTTTT	CASSQRLAGGRSGELFF
NA	NA	TRBJ2-3	TRBV11-2	TGTGCCAGCAGCTTAGTTTCTAGCCCCACAGATACGCAGTATTTT	CASSLVSSPTDTQYF
NA	NA	TRBJ1-2	TRBV7-8	TGTGCCAGCAGCTTAGGGACTGATTATGGCTACACCTTC	CASSLGTDYGYTF
NA	TRBD2	TRBJ2-5	TRBV7-2	TGTGCCAGCAGAACCAGATCGGGGGGAGAGACCCAGTACTTC	CASRTRSGGETQYF
NA	NA	TRBJ2-7	TRBV28	TGTGCCACTACAGGGAACGAGCAGTACTTC	CATTGNEQYF
once	TRBD1	TRBJ1-1	TRBV24-1	TGTGCCACCAGTGGCGAAGGGGGCAGGACTGAAGCTTTCTTT	CATSGEGGRTEAFF
NA	TRBD1	TRBJ1-2	TRBV18	TGTGCCAGCTCGCCGGACAGGGAGTATGGCTACACCTTC	CASSPDREYGYTF
NA	NA	TRBJ2-7	TRBV19	TGTGCCAGTAGTATTAACCAGGGGTTTGACGAGCAGTACTTC	CASSINQGFDEQYF
NA	TRBD1	TRBJ1-1	TRBV12-5	TGTGCTAGTGGTTTGCCCGGGACAGGGGAATTATCGAACACTGAAGCTTTCTTT	CASGLPGTGELSNTEAFF
NA	TRBD1	TRBJ1-6	TRBV7-2	TGTGCCAGCAGTCGGAGGACAGGGAGACATTCACCCCTCCACTTT	CASSRRTGRHSPLHF
NA	NA	TRBJ1-4	TRBV19	TGTGCCAGTTCCCAATCGGAAAAACTGTTTTTT	CASSQSEKLFF
NA	NA	TRBJ1-6	TRBV6-2/TRBV6-3	TGTGCCAGCAGTTACTCCCGGGGGCGGAATTCACCCCTCCACTTT	CASSYSRGRNSPLHF
NA	NA	TRBJ1-4	TRBV28	TGTGCCAGCAGTCCCCGACAGGTGGTTGATGAAAAACTGTTTTTT	CASSPRQVVDEKLFF
NA	NA	TRBJ1-2	TRBV7-3	TGTGCCAGCAGCTTAGACAGTTTGGGTCATGGCTACACCTTC	CASSLDSLGHGYTF
NA	NA	TRBJ1-1	TRBV6-4	TGTGCCAGCAGTGAGGGGACGGGGGGCGCATGGGTTAACACTGAAGCTTTCTTT	CASSEGTGGAWVNTEAFF
NA	NA	TRBJ2-2	TRBV6-2/TRBV6-3	TGTGCCAGCAGTTACGTAGTAACCGGGGAGCTGTTTTTT	CASSYVVTGELFF
NA	NA	TRBJ2-5	TRBV18	TGTGCCAGCTCACTTCAGCTGGGCCAAGAGACCCAGTACTTC	CASSLQLGQETQYF
NA	NA	TRBJ2-7	TRBV18	TGTGCCAGCTCACCACCGGTAATTTACGAGCAGTACTTC	CASSPPVIYEQYF
NA	NA	TRBJ1-1	TRBV28	TGTGCCAGCAGTTTTCCGGTGGGTAAGGCTGAAGCTTTCTTT	CASSFPVGKAEAFF
NA	TRBD2	TRBJ2-1	TRBV10-2	TGCGCCAGCAGTGATCCCGGGAGGGCCGTTTACAATGAGCAGTTCTTC	CASSDPGRAVYNEQFF
NA	TRBD1	TRBJ2-5	TRBV2	TGTGCCAGCAGGGGGACAGGGGGCGTTCGGGAGACCCAGTACTTC	CASRGTGGVRETQYF
NA	NA	TRBJ1-4	TRBV7-9	TGTGCCAGCAGCCGCGCCTTAGGGGGTGAAAAACTGTTTTTT	CASSRALGGEKLFF
NA	NA	TRBJ1-3	TRBV11-1	TGTGCCAGCAGCACCGACCGGGGAAACACCATATATTTT	CASSTDRGNTIYF
few	TRBD1	TRBJ1-4	TRBV6-1	TGTGCCAGCAGTGAAAAGGGACAGGGTTTGAAACTGTTTTTT	CASSEKGQGLKLFF
NA	NA	TRBJ1-3	TRBV6-5	TGTGCCAGCGGGCGACTTCGAACCTCTGGAAACACCATATATTTT	CASGRLRTSGNTIYF
NA	NA	TRBJ1-2	TRBV11-2	TGTGCCAGCAGCTTAGAGGGGAGCCTCTATGGCTACACCTTC	CASSLEGSLYGYTF
NA	NA	TRBJ2-7	TRBV7-2	TGTGCCAGCAGCTTAGATCCGGGAAATGAGCAGTACTTC	CASSLDPGNEQYF